This record concerns one TCR beta chain sequence. The method was immunoSEQ multiplex PCR; TCRdb's version includes in-frame clones alone and lacks a portion of them. The sample records around 46,000 clones, about 91% being singletons. The sample belongs to a study of T cell responses to AZD1222 COVID-19 vaccine. Germline CDR1 LNHDA, CDR2 SQIVND (reference sequence). This CDR3 spans 13 amino acids. Trimming removed 4 bases at V and 1 base at J, with 7 bases between. This receptor was identified in an adult who received the AZD1222 COVID-19 vaccine. This material consisted of peripheral blood, taken 28 days after the second AZD1222 dose. The chain combines TRBV19 with TRBJ1-1; D is uncertain. CDR3 sequence reads: CASSTAANTEAFF. The CDR3 bases are TGTGCCAGTAGTACAGCGGCGAACACTGAAGCTTTCTTT.